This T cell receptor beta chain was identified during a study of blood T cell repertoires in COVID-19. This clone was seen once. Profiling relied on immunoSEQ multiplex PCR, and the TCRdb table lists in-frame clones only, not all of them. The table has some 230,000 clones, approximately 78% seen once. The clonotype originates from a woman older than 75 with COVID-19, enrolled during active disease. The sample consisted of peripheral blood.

CDR3 residues: CAWTLTGGTGELFF. DNA of the CDR3: TGTGCCTGGACCCTGACCGGGGGGACCGGGGAGCTGTTTTTT. This sequence joins TRBV30 and TRBJ2-2; TRBD2 aligns across 7 bases. From germline, CDR1 is GTSNPN and CDR2 SVGIG (reference sequence). Trimming took 4 bases from V and 5 from J; bases not matched to a gene: 7. CDR3 size: 14 residues.